Listed here are 7 T cell receptor beta chains from one sample, sequenced in a study of control samples from healthy donors and cancer patients. Profiling relied on immunoSEQ multiplex PCR, and the TCRdb table lists in-frame clones only, not all of them. The sample includes around 80,000 clones, approximately 89% of them seen just once. The material sequenced was blood. These receptor sequences come from a man aged 45 to 65 in good health.

Of note for this clone: At the DNA level, this CDR3 is encoded by other sequences in the same sample as well. This chain links TRBV5-1 with TRBJ1-1, with D tentatively TRBD1 (5 bases). Between the trimmed V and J ends, which lost 0 bases and 2 bases, there was a span of 11 bases. CDR3 length equals 15 residues. Germline CDR1 and CDR2: SGHRS and YFSETQ. For the CDR3, the DNA is TGCGCCAGCAGCTTGGGCGGGGGACGAAACACTGAAGCTTTCTTT. As protein: CASSLGGGRNTEAFF.

For the CDR3, the DNA is TGTGCCAGCAGTGGATGGGACAGGGAACTGAACACTGAAGCTTTCTTT. Protein sequence: CASSGWDRELNTEAFF. This chain links TRBV2 with TRBJ1-1; 9 nucleotides match TRBD1. The CDR3 sequence is 16 residues long. Germline V gene sequence: CDR1 SNHLY, CDR2 FYNNEI. The V gene end was trimmed by 4 bases and the J gene end by 0 bases; junction bases not matched to a gene: 6.

CDR3 nucleotides: TGTGCCAGCAGTGAGGGCAGGATACAAGAGACCCAGTACTTC. Translating it yields CASSEGRIQETQYF. The chain carries TRBV2 and TRBJ2-5; D gene unclear. The CDR3 is 14 residues long. Germline V gives CDR1 SNHLY, CDR2 FYNNEI. Trimming cost V 3 bases and J 2 bases, with 10 bases left between them.

The chain has TRBV18 and TRBJ2-1, with a possible D match to TRBD1 (6 bases). Trimming cost V 3 bases and J 4 bases, with 16 bases left between them. There are 16 residues in the CDR3. Germline CDR1 KGHSH, CDR2 LQKENI. The DNA for the CDR3 is TGTGCCAGCTCACCCCCAGGGGTAAGGGAATACAATGAGCAGTTCTTC. Translated, it gives CASSPPGVREYNEQFF.

The V and J genes are TRBV19 and TRBJ1-5; 7 nucleotides line up with TRBD1. Germline V gives CDR1 LNHDA, CDR2 SQIVND (reference sequence). V was clipped by 5 bases and J by 0 bases; unmatched bases: 4. CDR3 length: 15 residues. The CDR3 coding sequence is TGTGCCAGTAGTCGGGACAGCAATAGCAATCAGCCCCAGCATTTT. This codes for CASSRDSNSNQPQHF. Supplemented by reference TRBV19 and TRBJ1-5, the full variable domain reads DGGITQSPKYLFRKEGQNVTLSCEQNLNHDAMYWYRQDPGQGLRLIYYSQIVNDFQKGDIAEGYSVSREKKESFPLTVTSAQKNPTAFYLCASSRDSNSNQPQHFGDGTRLSIL.

This rearrangement joins TRBV5-1 to TRBJ2-5; D gene ambiguous. V lost 2 bases to trimming and J lost 3 bases, with 8 bases between them. CDR3 length: 13 amino acids. The V gene's germline CDR1 is SGHRS and CDR2 YFSETQ. The DNA of the CDR3 is TGCGCCAGCAGCTTAACAGCCAAAGAGACCCAGTACTTC. Its protein is CASSLTAKETQYF.

This clone came up once. CDR3 residues: CASSPHWTDPNSEAFF. The CDR3 region has the DNA TGTGCCAGCAGCCCCCACTGGACGGACCCCAATTCTGAAGCTTTCTTT. The V and J genes are TRBV9 and TRBJ1-1; D not resolved. This CDR3 is 16 amino acids long. CDR1 and CDR2 (germline): SGDLS, YYNGEE. The germline V and J ends were trimmed by 4 bases and 6 bases, with 22 bases remaining between them.